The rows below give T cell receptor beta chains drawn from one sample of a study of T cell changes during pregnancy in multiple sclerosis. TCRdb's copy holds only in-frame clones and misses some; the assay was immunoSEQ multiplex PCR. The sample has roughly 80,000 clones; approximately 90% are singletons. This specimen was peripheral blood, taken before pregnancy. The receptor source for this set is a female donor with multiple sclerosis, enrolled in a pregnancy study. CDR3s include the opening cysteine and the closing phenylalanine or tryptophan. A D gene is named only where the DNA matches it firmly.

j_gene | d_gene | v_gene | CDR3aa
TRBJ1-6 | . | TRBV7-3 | CASSLTGRGNSSPLHF
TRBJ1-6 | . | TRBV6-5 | CASSYDWSSYNSPLHF
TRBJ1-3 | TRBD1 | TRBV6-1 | CASSLQGASGNTIYF
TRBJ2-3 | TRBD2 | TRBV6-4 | CASSDSGGAADTQYF
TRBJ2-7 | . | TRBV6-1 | CASSENWAQSEQYF
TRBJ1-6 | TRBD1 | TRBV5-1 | CASSKEGQGVESPLHF
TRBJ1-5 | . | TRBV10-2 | CASSEGGLQPQHF
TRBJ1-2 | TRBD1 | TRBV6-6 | CASNPGQNYGYTF
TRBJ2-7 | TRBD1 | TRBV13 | CASSSGQGGEQYF
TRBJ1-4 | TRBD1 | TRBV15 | CATSTRTGPLEGELFF
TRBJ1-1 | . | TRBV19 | CATRLGEGAFF
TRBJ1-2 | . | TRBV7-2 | CASSLDRLTQGGYTF
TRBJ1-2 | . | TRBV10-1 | CASGRLGDYGYTF
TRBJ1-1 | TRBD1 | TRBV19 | CASKESTGVGPLNTEAFF
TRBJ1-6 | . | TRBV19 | CASSISPRADNSPLHF
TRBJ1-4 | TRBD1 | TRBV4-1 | CASSQGTGWGEKLFF
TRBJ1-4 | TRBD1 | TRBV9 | CASSSRDSREKLFF
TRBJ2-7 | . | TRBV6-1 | CASEYLGSSYEQYF
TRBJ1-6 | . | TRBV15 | CATSPWRDSYNSPLHF
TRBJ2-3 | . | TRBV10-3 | CAISGSSSRTDTQYF
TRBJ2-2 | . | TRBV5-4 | CASSLRVGRGTGELFF
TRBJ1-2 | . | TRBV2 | CASSESVRLQGLYGYTF
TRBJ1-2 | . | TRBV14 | CASSQVSGYYGYTF
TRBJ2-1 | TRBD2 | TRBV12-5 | CASVLLRTSGRNEQFF
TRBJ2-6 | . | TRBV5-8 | CASTVGRSKLSGANVLTF
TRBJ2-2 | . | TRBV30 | CAWSVLSGGLNTGELFF
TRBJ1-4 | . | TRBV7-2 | CASSPSTPNEKLFF
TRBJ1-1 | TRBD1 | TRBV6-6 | CASIGRTGAYTEAFF
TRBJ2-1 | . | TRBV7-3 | CASSLTFLGSNNEQFF
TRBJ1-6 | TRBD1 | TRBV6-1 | CASTGGSPLHF
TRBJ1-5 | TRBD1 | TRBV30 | CAWSGYGSGTGRTDSNQPQHF
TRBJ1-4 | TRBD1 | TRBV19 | CATVPTQGDEKLFF
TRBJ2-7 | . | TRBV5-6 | CASSLVTVFEQYF
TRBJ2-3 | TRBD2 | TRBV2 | CASSWRTSGGFSTDTQYF
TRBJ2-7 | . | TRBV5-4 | CASSHGAGPEQYF
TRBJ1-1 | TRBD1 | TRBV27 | CASSEHTGGAGAFF
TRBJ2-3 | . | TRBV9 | CASSVALGGTDTQYF
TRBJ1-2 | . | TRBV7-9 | CASSREAGYGYTF
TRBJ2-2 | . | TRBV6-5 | CASSYLNTGELFF
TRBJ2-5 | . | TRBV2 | CASSPRGAEVGETQYF
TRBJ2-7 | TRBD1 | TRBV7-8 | CASSFDRVPYEQYF
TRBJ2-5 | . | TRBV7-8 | CASSLNPYPETQYF
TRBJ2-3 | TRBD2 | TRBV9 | CASSGASGTQYF
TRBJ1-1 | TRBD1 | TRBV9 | CASNPTGSLNTEAFF
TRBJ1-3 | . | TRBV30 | CAWSVEGNTIYF
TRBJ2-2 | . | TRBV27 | CASSLTRDIGELFF
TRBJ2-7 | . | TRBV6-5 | CARTLPGHPYEQYF
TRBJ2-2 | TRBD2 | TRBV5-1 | CASSQRTSGGLNGELFF
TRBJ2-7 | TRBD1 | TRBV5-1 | CASSPGQGIHHEQYF
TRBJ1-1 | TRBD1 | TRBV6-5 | CASNYRGRGTEAFF
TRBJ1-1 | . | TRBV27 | CASSLGFSTTEAFF
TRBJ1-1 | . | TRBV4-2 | CASNLAMNTEAFF
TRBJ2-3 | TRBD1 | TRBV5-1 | CASSLTGGVGPTDTQYF